The table lists the clone carrying this T cell receptor beta chain with a few counts. Other DNA sequences of this sample code for an identical CDR3. The data were taken from a study of OX40 agonist ivuxolimab in advanced cancers. The repertoire was sequenced with immunoSEQ multiplex PCR; TCRdb's copy has only in-frame clones and lacks some. The sample lists about 55,000 clones, 77% seen once, with around 5.9% in the top ten. People who had autoimmune disease history or systemic immunosuppression were excluded. Here the sequenced sample was CD4+ or CD8+ T cells sorted from blood, taken in a trial of the OX40 agonist ivuxolimab. The clonotype comes from an adult with an advanced solid tumor such as melanoma, head and neck, liver or kidney cancer.

This chain's CDR3 is CASSRDRVNEQFF. CDR3 bases: TGTGCCAGCAGTCGGGACAGGGTCAATGAGCAGTTCTTC. The chain joins TRBV7-2 to TRBJ2-1; TRBD1 matches 9 bases. Germline assignment: CDR1 SGHTA and CDR2 FQGNSA. The CDR3 is 13 residues long. J was trimmed by 6 bases and V by 6 bases; bases with no gene match: 3.